These 16 T cell receptor beta chains originate from one sample sequenced in a study of blood T cell repertoires in COVID-19. Data came from immunoSEQ multiplex PCR; TCRdb stores just in-frame clones and leaves some out. The table shows about 330,000 clones, with over 75% occurring only once. The sequenced sample consisted of PBMCs or T cells enriched from blood (not recorded which). The receptors shown here come from a man aged 25 to 40 who had recovered from COVID-19.

The chain uses TRBV20-1 and TRBJ1-2, with a possible D match to TRBD1 (6 bases). The CDR3 runs 15 residues. V was clipped by 6 bases and J by 4 bases, with 21 bases between them. CDR1 is DFQATT and CDR2 is SNEGSKA in the germline V gene (reference sequence). The DNA of the CDR3 is TGCAGTGCGAGTCAATGGACAGAAAACCTCTATGGCTACACCTTC. Translation: CSASQWTENLYGYTF.

The CDR3 sequence: CASSQGQSHTDTQYF. In nucleotides, the CDR3 is TGTGCCAGCAGCCAAGGACAATCCCACACAGATACGCAGTATTTT. The chain links TRBV3-1 (or the pseudogene TRBV3-2) to TRBJ2-3; no clear D gene. The CDR3 extends over 15 amino acids. Looked up from germline, CDR1 is LGHDT and CDR2 is YNNKEL (reference sequence). V was clipped by 1 base and J by 2 bases, with 10 bases between them.

This chain links TRBV7-9 with TRBJ2-7, with 9 bases that match TRBD1. V shed 7 bases, J shed 0 bases, and the junction held 7 bases outside the gene matches. Per the germline V gene, CDR1 is SEHNR and CDR2 is FQNEAQ (reference sequence). The length of the CDR3 is 15 residues. The CDR3 protein is CASNLVGQGSYEQYF. The CDR3 coding sequence is TGTGCCAGCAACTTGGTGGGACAGGGCTCCTACGAGCAGTACTTC.

The chain employs TRBV2 and TRBJ1-4; no firm D call. Trimming cost V 4 bases and J 7 bases, with 13 bases left between them. The CDR3 runs 14 residues. Germline values: CDR1 SNHLY, CDR2 FYNNEI. CDR3 sequence (DNA): TGTGCCAGCAGTGCGGGGATGATGGGTGAAAAACTGTTTTTT. Amino acid sequence: CASSAGMMGEKLFF.

This chain's CDR3 is CASSSWTDISTEAFF. For the CDR3, the DNA is TGTGCCAGCAGCTCCTGGACAGATATCAGCACTGAAGCTTTCTTT. This chain uses TRBV14 with TRBJ1-1, with TRBD1 as a possible D gene (6 bases). Germline V gene sequence: CDR1 SGHDN, CDR2 FVKESK. This CDR3 has 15 residues. Trimming cost V 5 bases and J 4 bases, with 17 bases left between them. Using reference TRBV14 and TRBJ1-1 for the parts outside the CDR3, the full variable domain is EAGVTQFPSHSVIEKGQTVTLRCDPISGHDNLYWYRRVMGKEIKFLLHFVKESKQDESGMPNNRFLAERTGGTYSTLKVQPAELEDSGVYFCASSSWTDISTEAFFGQGTRLTVV.

The chain joins TRBV5-1 to TRBJ1-6; 9 bases agree with TRBD1. Germline assignment: CDR1 SGHRS and CDR2 YFSETQ. After removal of 2 bases from V and 7 bases from J, the junction contained 7 bases not matched to a gene. CDR3 length: 16 amino acids. This chain's CDR3 is CASSLYRGQSNSPLHF. As DNA, the CDR3 is TGCGCCAGCAGCTTATACAGGGGGCAGAGCAATTCACCCCTCCACTTT.

In DNA, the CDR3 is TGTGCCAGCAGTGAAGCTAAGGCAGGGGGCGGCACTGAAGCTTTCTTT. This sequence encodes CASSEAKAGGGTEAFF. This chain links TRBV2 with TRBJ1-1, with 8 bases fitting TRBD1. The germline V gene has CDR1 SNHLY and CDR2 FYNNEI. The CDR3 totals 16 residues. The V and J ends lost 0 bases and 4 bases, in that order; junction bases with no gene match: 7.

The chain recombines TRBV5-1 with TRBJ2-3; the D gene is possibly TRBD2 (6 bases). The ends were cut back, 4 bases at V and 0 bases at J, with 12 bases in the middle. The CDR3 covers 15 residues. Per germline, CDR1 SGHRS and CDR2 YFSETQ. CDR3 amino acids: CASSALAGSTDTQYF. In nucleotides, the CDR3 is TGCGCCAGCAGCGCACTAGCAGGGAGCACAGATACGCAGTATTTT. The variable domain in full, completed from reference TRBV5-1 and TRBJ2-3, reads KAGVTQTPRYLIKTRGQQVTLSCSPISGHRSVSWYQQTPGQGLQFLFEYFSETQRNKGNFPGRFSGRQFSNSRSEMNVSTLELGDSALYLCASSALAGSTDTQYFGPGTRLTVL.

At least ten counts were recorded for this clone. The chain combines TRBV19 with TRBJ2-3; TRBD2 aligns across 8 bases. The J segment lost 4 bases and the V segment lost 3 bases, leaving 6 bases of the junction unmatched. Per the germline V gene, CDR1 is LNHDA and CDR2 is SQIVND (reference sequence). CDR3 size: 15 residues. This CDR3 reads CASSMGLGWADTQYF. CDR3 nucleotides: TGTGCCAGTAGTATGGGACTAGGTTGGGCAGATACGCAGTATTTT.

The chain joins TRBV5-4 to TRBJ2-2; D might be TRBD2 (7 bases). The CDR3 is made up of 17 amino acids. V was clipped by 0 bases and J by 6 bases, with 18 bases between them. Germline V gene data show CDR1 as SGHNT and CDR2 as YYREEE (reference sequence). The CDR3 sequence: CASSLATGGQGPGELFF. CDR3 coding DNA: TGTGCCAGCAGCTTGGCTACCGGGGGGCAGGGGCCCGGGGAGCTGTTTTTT.

This clone was detected only once. This chain joins TRBV30 and TRBJ2-7; a possible D gene is TRBD1 (6 bases). The CDR3 extends over 12 amino acids. Per germline, CDR1 GTSNPN and CDR2 SVGIG (reference sequence). V was trimmed by 0 bases and J by 5 bases, leaving 8 bases between them. CDR3 DNA sequence: TGTGCCTGGAGTGTACAGGGACACGAGCAGTACTTC. This gives the protein CAWSVQGHEQYF.

The gene calls are TRBV28 and TRBJ1-2; 8 bases are shared with TRBD1. There are 15 residues in the CDR3. The germline gives CDR1 MDHEN, CDR2 SYDVKM. Losses at the gene ends were 7 bases for V and 7 bases for J; bases not matched to a gene: 14. DNA of the CDR3: TGTGCCAGCACCCAAACCATGACAGGGGCCCTTGGCTACACCTTC. It yields the protein CASTQTMTGALGYTF.

This clone came up once. The chain combines TRBV27 with TRBJ2-1; 9 bases are shared with TRBD2. The junction had 9 bases not matched to a gene; V was cut back by 5 bases and J by 4 bases. The CDR3 is 16 residues long. Germline CDR1 is MNHEY and CDR2 is SMNVEV (reference sequence). The CDR3 bases are TGTGCCAGCAGTCCTTTGGGGCTAGCGGGGTACAATGAGCAGTTCTTC. Its translation is CASSPLGLAGYNEQFF.

The chain links TRBV24-1 to TRBJ2-1, with 9 bases identical to TRBD2. The CDR3 is 15 amino acids. Germline V gene lookup returns CDR1 KGHDR and CDR2 SFDVKD. V gave up 5 bases and J gave up 6 bases; unmatched junction bases: 7. CDR3 sequence reads: CATSVIAGETNEQFF. The CDR3 DNA is TGTGCCACCAGTGTAATAGCGGGGGAGACCAATGAGCAGTTCTTC.

The chain joins TRBV15 to TRBJ1-5; D is unresolved. V was shortened by 0 bases and J by 7 bases, with 13 bases between the two germline ends. Per germline, CDR1 LNHNV and CDR2 YYDKDF (reference sequence). This CDR3 region has 15 residues. This chain's CDR3 is CATSRDPRGSQPQHF. CDR3 DNA: TGTGCCACCAGCAGAGATCCGCGAGGGTCCCAGCCCCAGCATTTT. Filled out from reference TRBV15 and TRBJ1-5, the complete variable domain reads DAMVIQNPRYQVTQFGKPVTLSCSQTLNHNVMYWYQQKSSQAPKLLFHYYDKDFNNEADTPDNFQSRRPNTSFCFLDIRSPGLGDTAMYLCATSRDPRGSQPQHFGDGTRLSIL.

The chain couples TRBV5-6 to TRBJ2-7; D might be TRBD1 (5 bases). From germline, CDR1 is SGHDT and CDR2 YYEEEE. This CDR3 is built from 14 residues. The germline V and J ends were trimmed by 0 bases and 5 bases, with 12 bases remaining between them. The CDR3 loop reads CASSLGQGRDEQYF. Written as DNA, the CDR3 is TGTGCCAGCAGCTTGGGGCAGGGCAGAGACGAGCAGTACTTC.